The clone carrying this TCR beta chain was seen once. Its matching antigen is unknown. The ends lost 1 base at V and 2 bases at J; junction bases unmatched: 6. The germline CDR1 and CDR2 sequences are SGHNT and YENEEA. This CDR3 has 16 residues. The sample originates from a study of blood T cells in healthy people across ages. Study-wide points: Any changes in expanded clonotypes were possibly confounded, as donor CMV status remained unknown. Long-lived donors exceeded aged donors in naive CD4+ cells and diversity. A roughly linear fall in TCR beta diversity per million T cells was seen with increasing age.

With a J-beta primer mix and a sample-barcoded 5' primer, a second PCR ran about 7 to 12 cycles. Researchers report that a template-switch adaptor with 12 random nucleotides tagged each cDNA molecule. TCRdb processed the 5' RACE reads anew with MiXCR; each CDR3 protein has one entry. The repertoire includes some 550,000 distinct CDR3 sequences, 45% to 55% of them detected once, and about 22% sits in the top ten. This clonotype was obtained from a man older than 75 in good health. The specimen was blood. The chain carries TRBV11-3 and TRBJ2-7, with 9 bases fitting TRBD1. The CDR3 region is CASSLGGRQGAYEQYF. The CDR3 DNA reads as TGTGCCAGCAGCTTAGGAGGGAGACAGGGGGCCTACGAGCAGTACTTC.